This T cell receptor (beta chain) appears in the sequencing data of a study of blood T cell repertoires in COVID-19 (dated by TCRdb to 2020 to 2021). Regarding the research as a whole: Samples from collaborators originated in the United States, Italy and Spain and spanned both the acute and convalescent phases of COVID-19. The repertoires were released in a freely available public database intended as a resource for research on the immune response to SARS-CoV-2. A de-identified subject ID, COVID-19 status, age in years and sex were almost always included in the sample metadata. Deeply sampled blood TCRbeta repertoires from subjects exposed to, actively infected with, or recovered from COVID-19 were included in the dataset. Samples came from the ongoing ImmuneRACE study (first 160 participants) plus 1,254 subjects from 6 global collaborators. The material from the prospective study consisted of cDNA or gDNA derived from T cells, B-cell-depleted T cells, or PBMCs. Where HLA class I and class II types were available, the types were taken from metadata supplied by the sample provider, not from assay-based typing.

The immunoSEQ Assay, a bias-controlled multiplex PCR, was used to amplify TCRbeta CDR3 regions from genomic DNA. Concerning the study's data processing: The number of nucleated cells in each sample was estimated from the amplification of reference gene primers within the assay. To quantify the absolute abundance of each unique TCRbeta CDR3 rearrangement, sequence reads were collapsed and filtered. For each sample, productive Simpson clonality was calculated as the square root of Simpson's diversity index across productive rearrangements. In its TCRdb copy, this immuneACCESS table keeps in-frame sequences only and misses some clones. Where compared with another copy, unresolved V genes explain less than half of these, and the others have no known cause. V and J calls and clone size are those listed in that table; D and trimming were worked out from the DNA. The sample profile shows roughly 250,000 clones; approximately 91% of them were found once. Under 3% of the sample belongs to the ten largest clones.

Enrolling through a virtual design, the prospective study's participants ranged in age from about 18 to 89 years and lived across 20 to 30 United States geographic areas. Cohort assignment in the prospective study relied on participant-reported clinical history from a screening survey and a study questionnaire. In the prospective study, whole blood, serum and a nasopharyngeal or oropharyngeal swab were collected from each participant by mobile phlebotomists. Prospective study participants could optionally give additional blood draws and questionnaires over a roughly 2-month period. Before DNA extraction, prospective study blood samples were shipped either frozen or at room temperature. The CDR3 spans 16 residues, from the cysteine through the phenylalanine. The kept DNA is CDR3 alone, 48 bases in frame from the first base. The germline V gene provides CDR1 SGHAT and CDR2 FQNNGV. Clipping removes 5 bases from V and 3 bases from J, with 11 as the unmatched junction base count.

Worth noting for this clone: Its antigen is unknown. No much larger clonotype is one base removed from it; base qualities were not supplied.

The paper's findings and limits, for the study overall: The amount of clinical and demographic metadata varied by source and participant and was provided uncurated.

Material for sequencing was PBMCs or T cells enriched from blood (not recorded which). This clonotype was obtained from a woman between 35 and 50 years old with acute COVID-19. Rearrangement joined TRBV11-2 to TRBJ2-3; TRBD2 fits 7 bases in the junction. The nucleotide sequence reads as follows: TGTGCCAGCAGCAAAGATTCGGGGCGGGGGACAGATACGCAGTATTTT. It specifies CASSKDSGRGTDTQYF. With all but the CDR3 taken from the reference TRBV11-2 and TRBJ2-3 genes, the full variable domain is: EAGVAQSPRYKIIEKRQSVAFWCNPISGHATLYWYQQILGQGPKLLIQFQNNGVVDDSQLPKDRFSAERLKGVDSTLKIQPAKLEDSAVYLCASSKDSGRGTDTQYFGPGTRLTVL.